These T cell receptor beta chains were read from a single sample in a study of preoperative IRX-2 immunotherapy in early breast cancer. Clones were read by immunoSEQ multiplex PCR, and TCRdb kept only the in-frame ones, dropping some. The sample records over 25,000 clones, over 80% being singletons. The source material was lymph node tissue, sampled from a patient treated with IRX-2 immunotherapy. These TCRs come from a human donor with breast cancer. The CDR3 runs from the conserved cysteine through the conserved F or W.

TRBV28 CASIRSASGYGYTF
TRBV5-1 CASSSDRGVDTEAFF
TRBV5-1 CASSLRGTGMGTEAFF
TRBV19 CASSIAGSSYNEQFF
TRBV14 CASSQQWNTGELFF
TRBV5-1 CASSLDGLGAYEQYF
TRBV5-1 CASSFDSRYGAEQYF
TRBV11-3 CASSWGRGNTGELFF
TRBV28 CASSLFSYNSPLHF
TRBV29-1 CSVTPRLTETQYF
TRBV14 CASSQRDTQYF
TRBV19 CASSMSGGGELFF
TRBV7-5 CASSLALGGYNEQFF
TRBV6-8 CASRVSGRFTGELFF
TRBV6-7 CASRRSVDYGYTF
TRBV29-1 CSAGQGDTYEQYF
TRBV28 CASSLSRSATNEKLFF
TRBV11-3 CASSPSGVRTDTQYF
TRBV29-1 CSGTGGYNEQFF
TRBV25-1 CASRTAFRRGNQPQHF
TRBV29-1 CAGGLTNEKLFF
TRBV30 CALERNTEAFF
TRBV6-8 CASSVERGLGTDTQYF
TRBV7-4 CASSLFASGVEETQYF
TRBV12-5 CASAYNRGQPQHF
TRBV7-8 CANSSGLAGDNEQFF
TRBV7-6 CASSLVIAVSVRGPQYF
TRBV15 CATSGARDRLERSPLHF
TRBV28 CASSYVADEKLFF
TRBV6-8 CASSYRGGEQYF
TRBV6-8 CASETGEFGNTIYF
TRBV7-1 CASSLNKGGETQYF
TRBV6-8 CASSVSGIYNEQFF
TRBV19 CATLGTISEKLFF
TRBV4-1 CASSQELDLTSPLHF
TRBV28 CASSLPGTGRGYTF
TRBV6-8 CASRKRDIEQFF
TRBV28 CASSWTGTSYGYTF
TRBV30 CAWSDSGSTDTQYF
TRBV27 CASTPRGSSYNEQFF
TRBV28 CASNGQGRSGNTIYF
TRBV11-3 CASSLGRGNYEQYF
TRBV6-8 CASSYQQGKLYGYTF
TRBV28 CASSLAFGWSEAFF
TRBV28 CASSPLVTEAFF
TRBV15 CATDLAGARNTGELFF
TRBV6-8 CASSYDGFGYTF
TRBV28 CASSLFLDRGNYEQYF
TRBV19 CASTKTGEVDYGYTF
TRBV6-8 CASGRQGIYEQYF
TRBV28 CASSPRGGYYGYTF
TRBV28 CASSFPDIVAKNIQYF
TRBV11-3 CASSLGQGADTQYF
TRBV18 CASCGTTCNQPQHF
TRBV4-1 CASSPYPAGRSQETQYF
TRBV30 CAWGEGPGANVLTF
TRBV28 CASSLTGMGQPQHF
TRBV28 CASIQDPSYNEQFF
TRBV18 CASSPREGTEQYF
TRBV5-1 CASSSPTSGGNTGELFF